These T cell receptor beta chains were read from a single sample in a study of blood T cell repertoires in COVID-19. TCRdb's table, derived via immunoSEQ multiplex PCR, lists solely in-frame clones and lacks some. The sample includes approximately 170,000 clones, less than 85% seen only once; the top ten take 10%. The sequencing input was peripheral blood. These receptor sequences come from an elderly woman with active or convalescent COVID-19. The CDR3 runs from the conserved cysteine through the conserved F or W. A D gene is named only where the DNA matches it firmly. A row's size may be missing; if present it is once, few, many or a size class.

abundance: once; d_gene: NA; v_gene: TRBV28; j_gene: TRBJ1-1; len: 17; CDR3nt: TGTGCCAGCAGTCGCCTCGGGAGAGGAGGGATGAACACTGAAGCTTTCTTT; CDR3aa: CASSRLGRGGMNTEAFF
abundance: NA; d_gene: TRBD2; v_gene: TRBV28; j_gene: TRBJ2-7; len: 14; CDR3nt: TGTGCCAGCAGTCCCCTAGCGGGATACTACGAGCAGTACTTC; CDR3aa: CASSPLAGYYEQYF
abundance: NA; d_gene: NA; v_gene: TRBV2; j_gene: TRBJ1-3; len: 13; CDR3nt: TGTGCCAGCAGTGAATACATGGGAGCTCCCATATATTTT; CDR3aa: CASSEYMGAPIYF
abundance: NA; d_gene: NA; v_gene: TRBV12-3/TRBV12-4; j_gene: TRBJ1-6; len: 13; CDR3nt: TGTGCCAGCAGTTTACCCGGTAGTTCACCCCTCCACTTT; CDR3aa: CASSLPGSSPLHF
abundance: few; d_gene: TRBD1; v_gene: TRBV27; j_gene: TRBJ2-7; len: 16; CDR3nt: TGTGCCAGCAGTAAGAAGAGGGGACAGGGACCCTACGAGCAGTACTTC; CDR3aa: CASSKKRGQGPYEQYF
abundance: NA; d_gene: TRBD1; v_gene: TRBV28; j_gene: TRBJ2-3; len: 17; CDR3nt: TGTGCCAGCAGTTTCCGCGGACAGGGGGCCCGCACAGATACGCAGTATTTT; CDR3aa: CASSFRGQGARTDTQYF
abundance: NA; d_gene: NA; v_gene: TRBV6-1; j_gene: TRBJ1-5; len: 12; CDR3nt: TGTGCCAGCAGTGAAGTCTTTCAGCCCCAGCATTTT; CDR3aa: CASSEVFQPQHF
abundance: NA; d_gene: NA; v_gene: TRBV3-1/TRBV3-2; j_gene: TRBJ1-4; len: 14; CDR3nt: TGTGCCAGCAGCCTCGGGACGGGGGAAGGCAAACTGTTTTTT; CDR3aa: CASSLGTGEGKLFF
abundance: NA; d_gene: TRBD2; v_gene: TRBV11-2; j_gene: TRBJ2-7; len: 16; CDR3nt: TGTGCCAGCAGCTTGGGACCGGGACTAGACTCCTACGAGCAGTACTTC; CDR3aa: CASSLGPGLDSYEQYF
abundance: NA; d_gene: NA; v_gene: TRBV19; j_gene: TRBJ2-1; len: 15; CDR3nt: TGTGCCAGTAGTAAGGACTACCTAACCTACAATGAGCAGTTCTTC; CDR3aa: CASSKDYLTYNEQFF
abundance: NA; d_gene: NA; v_gene: TRBV28; j_gene: TRBJ2-2; len: 15; CDR3nt: TGTGCCAGCAGTTTATCCGGGTTTAACACCGGGGAGCTGTTTTTT; CDR3aa: CASSLSGFNTGELFF
abundance: NA; d_gene: NA; v_gene: TRBV2; j_gene: TRBJ1-1; len: 13; CDR3nt: TGTGCCAGCAAGGGGCAGGTGAACACTGAAGCTTTCTTT; CDR3aa: CASKGQVNTEAFF
abundance: NA; d_gene: NA; v_gene: TRBV3-1/TRBV3-2; j_gene: TRBJ1-5; len: 15; CDR3nt: TGTGCCAGCAGCCAACAGGGTGTGAGCAATCAGCCCCAGCATTTT; CDR3aa: CASSQQGVSNQPQHF
abundance: NA; d_gene: NA; v_gene: TRBV5-1; j_gene: TRBJ1-2; len: 14; CDR3nt: TGCGCCAGCAGCTTGGAATCGGTTAACTATGGCTACACCTTC; CDR3aa: CASSLESVNYGYTF
abundance: NA; d_gene: TRBD1; v_gene: TRBV2; j_gene: TRBJ2-3; len: 18; CDR3nt: TGTGCCAGCAGTGAAGCAATCGGGACAGGGAACCTACAAGATACGCAGTATTTT; CDR3aa: CASSEAIGTGNLQDTQYF
abundance: NA; d_gene: TRBD1; v_gene: TRBV5-1; j_gene: TRBJ2-7; len: 16; CDR3nt: TGCGCCAGCAGCGGACCGGGACAGGCAATCTCCTACGAGCAGTACTTC; CDR3aa: CASSGPGQAISYEQYF
abundance: NA; d_gene: NA; v_gene: TRBV3-1/TRBV3-2; j_gene: TRBJ1-1; len: 16; CDR3nt: TGTGCCAGCAGCCAAGAGGGTGGAACAGGGAACACTGAAGCTTTCTTT; CDR3aa: CASSQEGGTGNTEAFF
abundance: few; d_gene: NA; v_gene: TRBV11-3; j_gene: TRBJ2-3; len: 15; CDR3nt: TGTGCCAGCAGCTCCTCTAGCAGGGCGGGGGATACGCAGTATTTT; CDR3aa: CASSSSSRAGDTQYF
abundance: NA; d_gene: NA; v_gene: TRBV5-1; j_gene: TRBJ2-5; len: 16; CDR3nt: TGCGCCAGCAGCTTCTTATGGCAGGACGGAGGGGAGACCCAGTACTTC; CDR3aa: CASSFLWQDGGETQYF
abundance: NA; d_gene: NA; v_gene: TRBV28; j_gene: TRBJ1-1; len: 12; CDR3nt: TGTGCCAGCAGTTTGAGTAGCACTGAAGCTTTCTTT; CDR3aa: CASSLSSTEAFF
abundance: NA; d_gene: TRBD1; v_gene: TRBV6-6; j_gene: TRBJ1-1; len: 14; CDR3nt: TGTGCCAGCACCCTCAGGGGGATCGACACTGAAGCTTTCTTT; CDR3aa: CASTLRGIDTEAFF
abundance: NA; d_gene: TRBD2; v_gene: TRBV6-5; j_gene: TRBJ2-7; len: 15; CDR3nt: TGTGCCAGCAGTTGGGTAGCGGGAAGCTCCTACGAGCAGTACTTC; CDR3aa: CASSWVAGSSYEQYF
abundance: few; d_gene: TRBD1; v_gene: TRBV19; j_gene: TRBJ1-1; len: 15; CDR3nt: TGTGCCAGTGCGGACAGGGCGGGTAAGAACACTGAAGCTTTCTTT; CDR3aa: CASADRAGKNTEAFF